Following are 28 T cell receptor beta chains from one sample sequenced in a study of pediatric ulcerative colitis. Measured with immunoSEQ multiplex PCR; TCRdb has only the in-frame clones, and not every one. The sample contains tens of thousands of clones, around 79% of which appear only once. The rectum was sampled with one to two pinch biopsies at colonoscopy. Sequenced input: gut tissue. Every receptor here comes from a girl under 18 with moderate ulcerative colitis.

The chain combines TRBV7-9 with TRBJ2-5, with D unclear. Trimming removed 1 base at V and 1 base at J, with 7 bases between. Germline CDR1 is SEHNR and CDR2 is FQNEAQ (reference sequence). The CDR3 spans 14 residues. For the CDR3, the DNA is TGTGCCAGCAGCTTAGGTCGGTTCCAAGAGACCCAGTACTTC. It yields the protein CASSLGRFQETQYF.

J is TRBJ1-1 and V is TRBV12-5; no clear D. The CDR3 is 15 residues long. V lost 7 bases to trimming and J lost 2 bases, with 17 bases between them. Per the germline V gene, CDR1 is LGHNT and CDR2 is FRNRAP. CDR3 sequence reads: CASAPQWGTNTEAFF. CDR3 nucleotides: TGTGCTAGTGCCCCCCAATGGGGTACAAACACTGAAGCTTTCTTT. Full variable domain (outside the CDR3, taken from reference TRBV12-5 and TRBJ1-1): DARVTQTPRHKVTEMGQEVTMRCQPILGHNTVFWYRQTMMQGLELLAYFRNRAPLDDSGMPKDRFSAEMPDATLATLKIQPSEPRDSAVYFCASAPQWGTNTEAFFGQGTRLTVV.

This chain joins TRBV12-5 and TRBJ2-3; D gene uncertain. The germline V and J ends were trimmed by 3 bases and 3 bases, with 10 bases remaining between them. Looked up from germline, CDR1 is LGHNT and CDR2 is FRNRAP. This CDR3 spans 14 amino acids. CDR3 protein: CASGFELGTDTQYF. The CDR3 region has the DNA TGTGCTAGTGGTTTCGAGCTAGGGACAGATACGCAGTATTTT.

The chain employs TRBV19 and TRBJ2-1; D call uncertain. Germline CDR1 LNHDA, CDR2 SQIVND (reference sequence). This CDR3 is built from 11 residues. V was pared by 4 bases and J by 4 bases, with 2 bases between. CDR3 sequence reads: CASSTYNEQFF. The CDR3 DNA is TGTGCCAGTAGTACTTACAATGAGCAGTTCTTC.

V usage is TRBV13 and J usage is TRBJ2-1, with 8 bases that match TRBD1. V shed 5 bases and J 8 bases; nucleotides not matched to a gene: 11. Looked up from germline, CDR1 is PRHDT and CDR2 is FYEKMQ (reference sequence). The CDR3 loop spans 15 amino acids. CDR3 bases: TGTGCCAGCAGCCTCGGACAGGGCCACTTCGATGAGCAGTTCTTC. Translating it yields CASSLGQGHFDEQFF. Complete variable domain (other parts from reference TRBV13 and TRBJ2-1): AAGVIQSPRHLIKEKRETATLKCYPIPRHDTVYWYQQGPGQDPQFLISFYEKMQSDKGSIPDRFSAQQFSDYHSELNMSSLELGDSALYFCASSLGQGHFDEQFFGPGTRLTVL.

This clone appeared a few times. The genes are TRBV4-1 and TRBJ1-6; 8 bases align to TRBD1. J gave up 7 bases and V 2 bases, and 7 bases lay outside the gene matches. The germline V gene encodes CDR1 MGHRA and CDR2 YSYEKL. The CDR3 sequence is 16 residues long. Here the CDR3 DNA reads TGCGCCAGCAGCCAAACCCCGGGACAGGAGAATTCACCCCTCCACTTT. This sequence encodes CASSQTPGQENSPLHF.

The V and J genes are TRBV30 and TRBJ2-1; D may be TRBD2 (7 bases). The V and J ends lost 6 bases and 1 base respectively, with 16 bases between them. CDR3 length: 15 residues. Germline V CDR1 and CDR2: GTSNPN, SVGIG (reference sequence). CDR3 sequence: CACARGAGSYNEQFF. The CDR3 nucleotides are TGTGCCTGTGCTCGGGGGGCCGGATCCTACAATGAGCAGTTCTTC. The variable domain in full, completed from reference TRBV30 and TRBJ2-1, reads SQTIHQWPATLVQPVGSPLSLECTVEGTSNPNLYWYRQAAGRGLQLLFYSVGIGQISSEVPQNLSASRPQDRQFILSSKKLLLSDSGFYLCACARGAGSYNEQFFGPGTRLTVL.

V usage is TRBV4-3 and J usage is TRBJ1-2; no clear D. CDR1 LGHNA and CDR2 YSLEER come from the germline V gene. The length of the CDR3 is 15 residues. V was pared by 0 bases and J by 5 bases, with 13 bases between. The CDR3 reads CASSQDGGVGYGYTF. The DNA of the CDR3 is TGCGCCAGCAGCCAAGATGGCGGGGTAGGATATGGCTACACCTTC.

This clone was detected only a few times. The J gene is TRBJ1-2, the V gene TRBV19; D not certain. The germline CDR1 and CDR2 sequences are LNHDA and SQIVND (reference sequence). V lost 10 bases and J 4 bases, leaving 16 bases between the germline ends. This CDR3 contains 13 residues. CDR3 loop: CATYPGNLYGYTF. CDR3 sequence (DNA): TGTGCCACCTACCCGGGGAACCTCTATGGCTACACCTTC. Full variable domain (outside the CDR3, taken from reference TRBV19 and TRBJ1-2): DGGITQSPKYLFRKEGQNVTLSCEQNLNHDAMYWYRQDPGQGLRLIYYSQIVNDFQKGDIAEGYSVSREKKESFPLTVTSAQKNPTAFYLCATYPGNLYGYTFGSGTRLTVV.

This chain uses TRBV7-3 with TRBJ2-1, with 10 positions matching TRBD2. J lost 4 bases, V lost 6 bases, and 6 bases had no gene match. This CDR3 is built from 15 residues. Per the germline V gene, CDR1 is SGHTA and CDR2 is FQGTGA. This chain's CDR3 is CASSVSGGTYNEQFF. CDR3 sequence (DNA): TGTGCCAGCAGTGTTAGCGGGGGGACATACAATGAGCAGTTCTTC.

V is TRBV30 and J is TRBJ2-7; D unclear. The germline CDR1 and CDR2 sequences are GTSNPN and SVGIG (reference sequence). This CDR3 region has 11 residues. The V end lost 1 base, the J end lost 5 bases, and 6 bases lay between the germline ends. CDR3 sequence: CAWSESHEQYF. The CDR3 region has the DNA TGTGCCTGGAGTGAATCCCACGAGCAGTACTTC.

J is TRBJ1-4 and V is TRBV4-1; 10 bases fit TRBD1. This CDR3 spans 17 amino acids. Germline V gives CDR1 MGHRA, CDR2 YSYEKL. V lost 1 base, J lost 7 bases, and 9 bases stayed unmatched. The CDR3 region is CASSQAPGTGEGEKLFF. The CDR3 DNA follows: TGCGCCAGCAGCCAAGCTCCCGGGACAGGGGAGGGTGAAAAACTGTTTTTT.

The chain couples TRBV4-3 to TRBJ1-1; 9 nucleotides line up with TRBD1. V lost 0 bases, J lost 5 bases, and 7 bases stayed unmatched. The CDR3 totals 16 residues. CDR1 LGHNA and CDR2 YSLEER come from the germline V gene. In DNA, the CDR3 is TGCGCCAGCAGCCAAGATCGAGGGACAGGGAGTACTGAAGCTTTCTTT. Amino acid sequence: CASSQDRGTGSTEAFF.

Worth noting for this clone: The same CDR3 also results from other DNA sequences found in this sample. The J gene is TRBJ1-1, the V gene TRBV19; 10 nucleotides match TRBD1. Germline CDR1 reads LNHDA; CDR2 reads SQIVND (reference sequence). Trimming at V came to 6 bases and at J to 0 bases, leaving 7 bases not matched to a gene. This CDR3 has 16 residues. This CDR3 is CASSIDRGLMNTEAFF. CDR3 DNA: TGTGCCAGTAGCATCGACAGGGGGCTAATGAACACTGAAGCTTTCTTT.

This clone has just a few counts. CDR3 bases: TGTGCCAGCAGTCCTAGCGGGAGGCCCACAGATACGCAGTATTTT. The encoded protein is CASSPSGRPTDTQYF. V gene TRBV7-8 combines with J gene TRBJ2-3; 11 bases fit TRBD2. The CDR3 has 15 amino acids. The ends lost 6 bases at V and 2 bases at J; junction bases unmatched: 4. From germline, CDR1 is SGHVS and CDR2 FQNEAQ.

This clone has just a few counts. The rearrangement links TRBV6-1 to TRBJ1-6; D not resolved. The CDR3 contains 14 residues. V was cut by 7 bases and J by 7 bases, with 14 bases left in between. Germline V gene sequence: CDR1 MNHNS, CDR2 SASEGT. CDR3 sequence reads: CASIPGTTNSPLHF. For the CDR3, the DNA is TGTGCCAGCATCCCAGGTACGACAAATTCACCCCTCCACTTT.

The rearrangement uses TRBV7-9 and TRBJ2-1; D is ambiguous. Germline V gene lookup returns CDR1 SEHNR and CDR2 FQNEAQ (reference sequence). The V gene lost 3 bases and the J gene lost 9 bases, with 6 bases spanning the gap. The CDR3 is 11 amino acids. The CDR3 DNA reads TGTGCCAGCAGCTTCGCACGTGAGCAGTTCTTC. Translating it yields CASSFAREQFF.

The genes are TRBV19 and TRBJ1-1; D gene ambiguous. The germline V gene has CDR1 LNHDA and CDR2 SQIVND (reference sequence). Trimming took off 0 bases at V and 5 bases at J, with 10 bases between the two ends. The CDR3 length is 14 residues. The CDR3, as DNA: TGTGCCAGTAGTATAGATCGACAAATAACTGAAGCTTTCTTT. It specifies CASSIDRQITEAFF. Together with reference TRBV19 and TRBJ1-1, the CDR3 gives the full variable domain: DGGITQSPKYLFRKEGQNVTLSCEQNLNHDAMYWYRQDPGQGLRLIYYSQIVNDFQKGDIAEGYSVSREKKESFPLTVTSAQKNPTAFYLCASSIDRQITEAFFGQGTRLTVV.

This chain connects TRBV6-5 to TRBJ2-1; D gene uncertain. The V gene's germline CDR1 is MNHEY and CDR2 SVGAGI. With 2 bases removed from V and 9 bases from J, the gap between germline ends came to 17 bases. This CDR3 is 15 amino acids long. CDR3 protein: CASSYIQTRTSEQFF. CDR3 nucleotide sequence: TGTGCCAGCAGTTACATACAGACCCGGACGAGTGAGCAGTTCTTC.

The gene calls are TRBV6-1 and TRBJ2-7; D is possibly TRBD2 (6 bases). Germline V gives CDR1 MNHNS, CDR2 SASEGT. This CDR3 has 15 amino acids. V dropped 7 bases and J dropped 9 bases, with 25 bases sitting between them. CDR3 residues: CASTPPFTSSRGQYF. The CDR3 DNA follows: TGTGCCAGCACCCCGCCGTTTACTAGCAGCCGGGGGCAGTACTTC.

The chain recombines TRBV14 with TRBJ2-7; 7 bases line up with TRBD1. In germline, CDR1 is SGHDN, CDR2 FVKESK. Germline trimming cut 3 bases from V and 2 bases from J; bases unmatched to any gene: 7. This CDR3 region has 15 residues. The DNA of the CDR3 is TGTGCCAGCAGCCAGCGACAGGGAGAGCCCTACGAGCAGTACTTC. Protein product: CASSQRQGEPYEQYF.

This chain uses TRBV7-2 with TRBJ2-1; D gene uncertain. The V end lost 1 base, the J end lost 1 base, and 8 bases lay between the germline ends. Looked up from germline, CDR1 is SGHTA and CDR2 is FQGNSA. The CDR3 is 15 amino acids. The CDR3 is CASSLGPASYNEQFF. CDR3 nucleotides: TGTGCCAGCAGCTTAGGGCCGGCGTCCTACAATGAGCAGTTCTTC. Full variable domain (missing parts from reference TRBV7-2 and TRBJ2-1): GAGVSQSPSNKVTEKGKDVELRCDPISGHTALYWYRQSLGQGLEFLIYFQGNSAPDKSGLPSDRFSAERTGGSVSTLTIQRTQQEDSAVYLCASSLGPASYNEQFFGPGTRLTVL.

This clone was observed once. The V and J genes are TRBV28 and TRBJ2-3; tentatively, D is TRBD2 (6 bases). Trimming pared 3 bases from V and 8 bases from J, leaving 9 bases between. The CDR3 has 12 residues. CDR1 is MDHEN and CDR2 is SYDVKM in the germline V gene. In nucleotides, the CDR3 is TGTGCCAGCAGTTTGGGGGGACTTACGCAGTATTTT. Translated, it gives CASSLGGLTQYF.

Only one count was recorded for this clone. DNA for the CDR3: TGTGCCAGCAGAAAAAAGGAGGGGGAAGGGAGTCAGCCCCAGCATTTT. Protein: CASRKKEGEGSQPQHF. V gene TRBV2 combines with J gene TRBJ1-5, with D perhaps matching TRBD1 (6 bases). The CDR3 spans 16 residues. V lost 6 bases to trimming and J lost 6 bases, with 21 bases between them. Germline assignment: CDR1 SNHLY and CDR2 FYNNEI. Full variable domain (rest looked up from reference TRBV2 and TRBJ1-5): EPEVTQTPSHQVTQMGQEVILRCVPISNHLYFYWYRQILGQKVEFLVSFYNNEISEKSEIFDDQFSVERPDGSNFTLKIRSTKLEDSAMYFCASRKKEGEGSQPQHFGDGTRLSIL.

This clone was found a few times. The genes are TRBV5-4 and TRBJ2-3, with D possibly being TRBD2 (6 bases). V lost 4 bases, J lost 5 bases, and 11 bases lay in between. From germline, CDR1 is SGHNT and CDR2 YYREEE (reference sequence). This CDR3 region has 13 residues. This chain's CDR3 is CASSPFGGDTQYF. The CDR3 region has the DNA TGTGCCAGCAGCCCCTTCGGGGGAGATACGCAGTATTTT.

V is TRBV6-6 and J is TRBJ1-6, with D maybe TRBD1 (5 bases). Trimming shortened V by 6 bases and J by 6 bases, and 9 bases separated the two germline ends. The CDR3 runs 13 residues. CDR1 is MNHNY, CDR2 SVGAGI, per germline (reference sequence). The CDR3 reads CASSDSFNSPLHF. The CDR3 nucleotides are TGTGCCAGCAGCGACAGTTTTAATTCACCCCTCCACTTT.

This rearrangement joins TRBV5-5 to TRBJ1-1; D gene uncertain. Trimming removed 1 base from V and 4 bases from J, with 14 bases in between. The CDR3 extends over 15 amino acids. Germline V CDR1 and CDR2: SGHKS, YYEKEE (reference sequence). The CDR3 DNA follows: TGTGCCAGCAGCTTGAGTGTGGGTCAGGCCACTGAAGCTTTCTTT. Its protein product is CASSLSVGQATEAFF. The full variable domain, with the rest looked up from reference TRBV5-5 and TRBJ1-1, is DAGVTQSPTHLIKTRGQQVTLRCSPISGHKSVSWYQQVLGQGPQFIFQYYEKEERGRGNFPDRFSARQFPNYSSELNVNALLLGDSALYLCASSLSVGQATEAFFGQGTRLTVV.

This chain connects TRBV27 to TRBJ2-1, with D perhaps matching TRBD1 (6 bases). From germline, CDR1 is MNHEY and CDR2 SMNVEV (reference sequence). V gave up 8 bases and J gave up 5 bases, with 22 bases separating them. This CDR3 is built from 16 residues. CDR3 in DNA: TGTGCCAGCCGATCCCTGACAGGTGCCCTGAACAATGAGCAGTTCTTC. Protein sequence: CASRSLTGALNNEQFF.